This T cell receptor beta chain was captured by sequencing in a study of siplizumab effects on memory and regulatory T cells. Sequenced by immunoSEQ multiplex PCR; TCRdb stores in-frame clones only, minus some. Of roughly 100,000 clones in the sample, 93% were seen once. Germline CDR1 GTSNPN, CDR2 SVGIG (reference sequence). This CDR3 contains 13 residues. Notes on this clone: The antigen remains undetermined.

Notes on the study in general: The authors did not confirm suppressive function in proliferating Tregs from siplizumab cultures.

The sequenced sample consisted of CD8+ T cells sorted from blood. The chain couples TRBV30 to TRBJ1-1; D not resolved. The clonotype was recovered from a human donor in good health. The CDR3 nucleotides are TGTGCTCGGTGGGGTGGGATGAACACTGAAGCTTTCTTT. It encodes CARWGGMNTEAFF.